One sample yielded the 22 T cell receptor beta chains listed below, sequenced in a study of OX40 agonist ivuxolimab in advanced cancers. The data were produced by immunoSEQ multiplex PCR, yet TCRdb's version contains in-frame clones alone and is incomplete. The sample lists around 31,000 clones, roughly 80% occurring once. Sample: CD4+ or CD8+ T cells sorted from blood, taken in a trial of the OX40 agonist ivuxolimab. The receptors derive from an adult with an advanced solid tumor such as melanoma, head and neck, liver or kidney cancer.

This rearrangement joins TRBV7-6 to TRBJ2-7; tentatively, D is TRBD2 (6 bases). Trimming stripped 1 base from V and 6 bases from J, with 13 bases between. Germline loops: CDR1 SGHVS, CDR2 FNYEAQ. The CDR3 is made up of 14 amino acids. The CDR3 DNA reads TGTGCCAGCAGCTTAGGGGGATCTAGCGTCGAGCAGTACTTC. It translates to CASSLGGSSVEQYF.

This clone was seen a few times. This chain joins TRBV6-1 and TRBJ1-4; no definite D call. The V and J ends lost 4 bases and 6 bases respectively, with 12 bases between them. The germline CDR1 and CDR2 sequences are MNHNS and SASEGT. The CDR3 has 14 amino acids. The CDR3 DNA is TGTGCCAGCAGTGTCGCGGGGTTCGATGAAAAACTGTTTTTT. Translated: CASSVAGFDEKLFF.

The CDR3 here is CASSLDQGANSPLHF. Written as DNA, the CDR3 is TGCGCCAGCAGCTTGGATCAGGGGGCTAATTCACCCCTCCACTTT. This chain joins TRBV5-1 and TRBJ1-6, with TRBD1 matching 8 bases. Germline assignment: CDR1 SGHRS and CDR2 YFSETQ. J lost 6 bases, V lost 0 bases, and 2 bases had no gene match. This CDR3 has 15 amino acids.

The V call is TRBV7-2, the J call TRBJ2-5; TRBD1 matches 10 bases. Germline V gene lookup returns CDR1 SGHTA and CDR2 FQGNSA. This CDR3 is built from 14 residues. The junction had 3 bases not matched to a gene; V was cut back by 4 bases and J by 4 bases. The CDR3 reads CASSYRDRGETQYF. CDR3 DNA: TGTGCCAGCAGCTACCGGGACAGGGGAGAGACCCAGTACTTC. Looking up the rest from reference TRBV7-2 and TRBJ2-5 gives the full variable domain: GAGVSQSPSNKVTEKGKDVELRCDPISGHTALYWYRQSLGQGLEFLIYFQGNSAPDKSGLPSDRFSAERTGGSVSTLTIQRTQQEDSAVYLCASSYRDRGETQYFGPGTRLLVL.

CDR3 residues: CASSSGLAGKQFF. The DNA of the CDR3 is TGTGCCAGCAGCTCGGGACTAGCGGGAAAGCAGTTCTTC. The chain links TRBV7-8 to TRBJ2-1, with 13 bases aligning to TRBD2. The germline gives CDR1 SGHVS, CDR2 FQNEAQ. CDR3 length: 13 residues. The V and J ends lost 4 bases and 11 bases, in that order; junction bases with no gene match: 2.

CDR3 coding DNA: TGTGCCAGCAGTGAATCAGGGTCCGGGGCCAACGTCCTGACTTTC. Its translation: CASSESGSGANVLTF. The V and J genes are TRBV25-1 and TRBJ2-6, with D possibly being TRBD1 (5 bases). Trimming pared 1 base from V and 4 bases from J, leaving 8 bases between. CDR1 and CDR2 (germline): MGHDK, SYGVNS. The CDR3 covers 15 residues.

This clone counts as medium-sized. The chain joins TRBV7-2 to TRBJ1-2; no clear D. Germline loops: CDR1 SGHTA, CDR2 FQGNSA. The CDR3 runs to 13 residues. The V end lost 5 bases, the J end lost 0 bases, and 7 bases lay between the germline ends. The CDR3 spells CASSPTSNYGYTF. In DNA, the CDR3 is TGTGCCAGCAGCCCTACCTCTAACTATGGCTACACCTTC.

V is TRBV18 and J is TRBJ1-1; 7 bases map to TRBD1. CDR1 and CDR2 from the germline V gene are KGHSH and LQKENI. The CDR3 extends over 16 amino acids. The junction had 12 bases not matched to a gene; V was cut back by 4 bases and J by 4 bases. The CDR3: CASSRPNRGNGTEAFF. The CDR3 DNA is TGTGCCAGCTCACGGCCTAACAGGGGAAACGGCACTGAAGCTTTCTTT. Looking up the rest from reference TRBV18 and TRBJ1-1 gives the full variable domain: NAGVMQNPRHLVRRRGQEARLRCSPMKGHSHVYWYRQLPEEGLKFMVYLQKENIIDESGMPKERFSAEFPKEGPSILRIQQVVRGDSAAYFCASSRPNRGNGTEAFFGQGTRLTVV.

The chain employs TRBV9 and TRBJ2-7; 9 bases align to TRBD1. Germline assignment: CDR1 SGDLS and CDR2 YYNGEE. The trim removed 0 bases at V and 4 bases at J, leaving 2 bases unmatched. The CDR3 loop spans 14 amino acids. CDR3 sequence: CASSVGGQGYEQYF. CDR3 sequence (DNA): TGTGCCAGCAGCGTAGGAGGACAGGGGTACGAGCAGTACTTC.

The genes are TRBV27 and TRBJ2-7, with 15 positions matching TRBD2. The CDR3 totals 17 residues. J lost 2 bases, V lost 6 bases, and 8 bases had no gene match. The germline V gene encodes CDR1 MNHEY and CDR2 SMNVEV (reference sequence). The CDR3 reads CASRLSGLAGGPYEQYF. Here the CDR3 DNA reads TGTGCCAGCAGACTGTCGGGACTAGCGGGGGGCCCCTACGAGCAGTACTTC.

This sequence joins TRBV29-1 and TRBJ1-2, with 7 bases aligning to TRBD1. The CDR3 has 13 amino acids. CDR1 SQVTM and CDR2 ANQGSEA come from the germline V gene. V shed 7 bases, J shed 2 bases, and the junction held 7 bases outside the gene matches. The CDR3 protein is CSGGQGVNYGYTF. The CDR3 DNA reads TGCAGCGGTGGGCAGGGGGTAAACTATGGCTACACCTTC.

The sample holds a few counts of this clone. J is TRBJ1-1 and V is TRBV7-6; D remains ambiguous. Germline CDR1 and CDR2: SGHVS and FNYEAQ. The CDR3 is made up of 15 amino acids. Trimming left V 5 bases short and J 3 bases short, with 16 bases between. The CDR3 reads CASSPSPSLDTEAFF. The DNA for the CDR3 is TGTGCCAGCAGCCCCAGCCCCAGCCTGGACACTGAAGCTTTCTTT.

The V and J genes are TRBV28 and TRBJ1-2; 8 bases agree with TRBD1. The CDR3 sequence is 15 residues long. Germline loops: CDR1 MDHEN, CDR2 SYDVKM. Losses at the gene ends were 6 bases for V and 6 bases for J; bases not matched to a gene: 12. In DNA, the CDR3 is TGTGCCAGCAGGGGTAGGCCCAGGGGGCTTCATGGCTACACCTTC. It codes for CASRGRPRGLHGYTF.

In nucleotides, the CDR3 is TGTGCCAGCAGGGAGCTAGCTAACTATGGCTACACCTTC. Its translation: CASRELANYGYTF. V is TRBV27 and J is TRBJ1-2; the D is unclear. Trimming cost V 6 bases and J 0 bases, with 8 bases left between them. The CDR3 runs to 13 residues. Germline lookup yields CDR1 MNHEY and CDR2 SMNVEV (reference sequence).

The rearrangement joins TRBV19 to TRBJ2-2, with 13 bases matching TRBD2. The J segment lost 3 bases and the V segment lost 7 bases, leaving 11 bases of the junction unmatched. This CDR3 has 18 residues. In germline, CDR1 is LNHDA, CDR2 SQIVND (reference sequence). The CDR3 loop is CASKKWTSGRVDTGELFF. The CDR3 nucleotides read TGTGCCAGTAAGAAATGGACTAGCGGGAGAGTGGACACCGGGGAGCTGTTTTTT.

This chain connects TRBV5-6 to TRBJ2-1, with 7 bases identical to TRBD1. The V and J ends lost 4 bases and 9 bases, in that order; junction bases with no gene match: 7. The CDR3 length is 13 residues. Germline CDR1 and CDR2: SGHDT and YYEEEE. CDR3 protein: CASSQDRVGEQFF. In DNA form, the CDR3 reads TGTGCCAGCAGCCAAGACAGGGTGGGTGAGCAGTTCTTC.

The sample holds a few counts of this clone. CDR3 nucleotides: TGTGCCAGCAGCTTATTGGAGGGTTTCACTGAAGCTTTCTTT. Translation: CASSLLEGFTEAFF. The chain has TRBV7-2 and TRBJ1-1; no definite D call. This CDR3 has 14 residues. V gave up 2 bases and J gave up 4 bases, with 11 bases separating them. Per the germline V gene, CDR1 is SGHTA and CDR2 is FQGNSA.

The V gene is TRBV5-1, the J gene TRBJ2-3, with D tentatively TRBD2 (5 bases). The V end lost 4 bases, the J end lost 4 bases, and 10 bases lay between the germline ends. Germline-derived CDR1 and CDR2 are SGHRS and YFSETQ. The CDR3 is made up of 13 amino acids. The DNA for the CDR3 is TGCGCCAGCAGCACCCGGGAATCAGATACGCAGTATTTT. As protein: CASSTRESDTQYF.

The gene calls are TRBV11-2 and TRBJ1-1; TRBD1 agrees at 8 bases. The CDR3 loop spans 16 amino acids. The ends lost 3 bases at V and 4 bases at J; junction bases unmatched: 10. Germline-derived CDR1 and CDR2 are SGHAT and FQNNGV. The CDR3 DNA is TGTGCCAGCAGCTTCATACAGGGGGGAGGTAGCACTGAAGCTTTCTTT. Its protein is CASSFIQGGGSTEAFF.

The rearrangement uses TRBV6-4 and TRBJ2-2; TRBD2 aligns across 9 bases. This CDR3 is built from 15 residues. V lost 6 bases to trimming and J lost 7 bases; unmatched junction nucleotides: 9. Germline assignment: CDR1 MRHNA and CDR2 SNTAGT. CDR3 DNA sequence: TGTGCCAGCAGCAAATCAAGCGGGAGGAGCGGGGAGCTGTTTTTT. Encoded protein: CASSKSSGRSGELFF.

This clone was seen just once. The rearrangement uses TRBV28 and TRBJ1-2; TRBD1 aligns across 8 bases. V lost 1 base and J lost 7; bases outside the gene matches: 8. CDR3 length: 15 residues. Germline V gene lookup returns CDR1 MDHEN and CDR2 SYDVKM. The CDR3 sequence is CASSLLTGAISGYTF. The CDR3 coding sequence is TGTGCCAGCAGTTTATTGACAGGGGCCATCTCTGGCTACACCTTC.

The rearrangement uses TRBV18 and TRBJ2-1, with 11 bases aligning to TRBD2. In germline, CDR1 is KGHSH, CDR2 LQKENI. This CDR3 has 15 residues. Germline trimming cut 4 bases from V and 9 bases from J; bases unmatched to any gene: 8. DNA for the CDR3: TGTGCCAGCTCACAACTAGCGGGAGAAAGGAGTGAGCAGTTCTTC. Protein sequence: CASSQLAGERSEQFF.